The clone carrying this TCR beta chain was picked up many times. Its antigen remains unknown. The entry originates in a study of blood T cells in healthy people across ages. CDR1 is SGHTA, CDR2 FQGTGA, per germline. The length of the CDR3 is 18 residues. V was pared by 2 bases and J by 2 bases, with 8 bases of the junction left unmatched. Sample-barcoded 5' priming and a J-beta primer mix drove a second PCR of 7 to 11 cycles. With 12 random nucleotides, a template-switch adaptor tagged each individual cDNA molecule. Individual samples furnished no less than 2.5 million CDR3-containing paired-end reads apiece. MiXCR, applied by TCRdb to the 5' RACE reads, yields one record per CDR3 protein. Of roughly 650,000 distinct CDR3 sequences in the sample, approximately 31% are singletons; the top ten hold about 16%. Findings of the study overall: It was found that TCR beta diversity correlated strongly with the percentage of naive T cells.

This receptor was taken from a woman older than 75 in good health. J is TRBJ2-6 and V is TRBV7-3; TRBD1 matches at 8 bases. Material for sequencing was blood. DNA of the CDR3: TGTGCCAGCAGCTTATTCGGACAGGGTAGCACTGGGGCCAACGTCCTGACTTTC. Amino acid sequence: CASSLFGQGSTGANVLTF.